This T cell receptor (beta chain) was observed in a study of early T cells in non-severe SARS-CoV-2 infection. Across the whole study: Alpha and beta chains were unpaired, from unsorted whole-blood bulk RNA. Study observations and caveats: VDJdb-based matching was biased toward anti-spike CD8 responses and missed private and CD4 specificities.

This CDR3 contains 12 residues. Trimming removed 0 bases from V and 6 bases from J, with 7 bases in between. Germline loops: CDR1 SGHRS, CDR2 YFSETQ. With respect to this clonotype: What it binds is not known.

Individual cDNA molecules received unique molecular identifiers during library preparation. TCRdb re-derived calls from the 5' RACE reads in MiXCR, one entry per CDR3 protein. The table includes roughly 54,000 distinct CDR3 sequences, over 9.5% detected once. The receptor comes from an adult who was a healthcare worker with PCR-confirmed SARS-CoV-2 infection or an uninfected control (not recorded which). The chain is built from TRBV5-1 and TRBJ2-7, with unresolved D. The material sequenced was whole blood. The CDR3 region is CASSLGGFEQYF. In nucleotides, the CDR3 is TGCGCCAGCAGCTTGGGGGGATTCGAGCAGTACTTC.